This T cell receptor (beta chain) was sequenced for a study of glioma-infiltrating T cells. Points on this clonotype: The target antigen is unknown.

Amplification of TCR alpha and beta CDR3 regions from RNA used iRepertoire nested multiplex PCR. Input was 100-400 ng of tissue mRNA or PBMC total RNA. TCRdb reanalysed the multiplex PCR reads using MiXCR and keeps one entry per CDR3 protein. This table has a few thousand distinct CDR3 sequences, around a third appearing once. Study results and limitations: Only very few CDR3 sequences appeared in both tissue and blood. Non-neoplastic patients had below-expected tissue-blood divergence, while all gliomas exceeded expectation.

V lost 8 bases, J lost 0 bases, and 9 bases lay in between. Germline CDR1 SQVTM, CDR2 ANQGSEA. The CDR3 is 12 residues long. The clonotype originates from a human donor with low-grade glioma or glioblastoma, undergoing nonglioma brain surgery, or in good health (not recorded which). Sequencing was carried out using glioma tissue, nonneoplastic brain tissue, or PBMCs (not recorded which). The genes are TRBV29-1 and TRBJ2-3; D gene unclear. The CDR3 DNA is TGCAGCTTCGGCGGCAGCACAGATACGCAGTATTTT. It is translated as CSFGGSTDTQYF.